This record covers a single T cell receptor (beta chain). This receptor's antigen is unknown. One base away there is no much larger clone; base qualities are not given. Whole blood was collected in K2EDTA tubes by collaborating institutions according to the institutions' own protocols. For TCRbeta analysis, collaborators shipped samples in one of three forms: frozen whole blood, isolated PBMCs, or DNA extracted from either of those sample types. This sample is drawn from a study of blood T cell repertoires in COVID-19 (TCRdb year 2020). Regarding the study in general: Collaborator samples came from the United States, Italy and Spain and covered acute and convalescent phases of COVID-19. The material from the prospective study consisted of cDNA or gDNA derived from T cells, B-cell-depleted T cells, or PBMCs. The dataset comprised deeply sampled blood TCRbeta repertoires from subjects exposed to, actively infected with, or recovered from COVID-19. HLA class I and class II types, where available, came from metadata supplied by the sample provider rather than from assay-based typing. A de-identified subject ID, COVID-19 status, age in years and sex were almost always included in the sample metadata. Samples were obtained from the ongoing ImmuneRACE study (first 160 participants) and from over 1,000 subjects provided by 6 global collaborators. The repertoires were made available in a free public database intended to serve as a resource for research on the immune response to SARS-CoV-2.

TCRbeta CDR3 regions were amplified from genomic DNA by means of the immunoSEQ Assay, a bias-controlled multiplex PCR. The source study handled its data this way. Nucleated cell counts per sample were estimated from amplification of reference gene primers within the assay. Sequence reads were collapsed and filtered to measure the absolute abundance of every unique TCRbeta CDR3 rearrangement. For each sample, productive Simpson clonality was calculated by taking the square root of Simpson's diversity index across productive rearrangements. TCRdb stores this immuneACCESS table with in-frame sequences only. Part of the clones is absent; in the studies checked, under half of the shortfall reflects unresolved V genes, and no reason is known for the rest. The DNA gave D and trimming, while V, J and clone size come from that table. The sample has some 91,000 clones on record, 90% of them singletons. The ten largest clones capture 1.5% to 2% of the sample.

Paper-wide results and their limitations: The amount of clinical and demographic metadata varied by source and participant and was provided uncurated.

The germline V gene specifies SNHLY as CDR1 and FYNNEI as CDR2. Counted from cysteine to phenylalanine, this CDR3 has 15 amino acids. The DNA shown is the 45-base CDR3, in frame from base 1. Unmatched junction bases come to 6, with V trimmed by 2 bases and J by 4 bases. The sample was peripheral blood. This chain is built from TRBV2 and TRBJ1-2; 8 bases in between match TRBD1. The TCR originated in a man in his 60s with acute or convalescent COVID-19. The CDR3 corresponds to CASSESGQALYGYTF. In nucleotide form, the sequence is TGTGCCAGCAGTGAATCGGGACAGGCGCTCTATGGCTACACCTTC. With the rest looked up from the reference TRBV2 and TRBJ1-2 genes rather than sequenced, the full variable domain is EPEVTQTPSHQVTQMGQEVILRCVPISNHLYFYWYRQILGQKVEFLVSFYNNEISEKSEIFDDQFSVERPDGSNFTLKIRSTKLEDSAMYFCASSESGQALYGYTFGSGTRLTVV.